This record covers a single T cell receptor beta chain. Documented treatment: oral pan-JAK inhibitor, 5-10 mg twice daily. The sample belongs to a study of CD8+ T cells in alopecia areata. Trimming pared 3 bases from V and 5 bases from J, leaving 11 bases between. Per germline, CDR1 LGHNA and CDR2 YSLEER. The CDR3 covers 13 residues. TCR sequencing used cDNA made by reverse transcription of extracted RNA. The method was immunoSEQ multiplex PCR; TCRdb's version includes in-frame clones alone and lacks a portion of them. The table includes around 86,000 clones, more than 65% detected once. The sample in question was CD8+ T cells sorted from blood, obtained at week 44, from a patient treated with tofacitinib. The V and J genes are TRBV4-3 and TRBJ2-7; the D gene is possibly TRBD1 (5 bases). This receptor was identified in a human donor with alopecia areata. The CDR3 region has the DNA TGCGCCAGCAGCCAGAGACAGTTCAACGAGCAGTACTTC. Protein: CASSQRQFNEQYF.